This entry features one TCR beta chain sequence. Its antigen target is currently unknown. Within one base of it there is no much larger clone, and no base qualities were kept. TCRbeta CDR3 regions were amplified from genomic DNA by means of the immunoSEQ Assay, a bias-controlled multiplex PCR. Per the source publication's procedure: Nucleated cell counts per sample were estimated from amplification of reference gene primers within the assay. To quantify the absolute abundance of each unique TCRbeta CDR3 rearrangement, sequence reads were collapsed and filtered. Productive Simpson clonality was computed per sample as the square root of Simpson's diversity index over productive rearrangements. TCRdb stores this immuneACCESS table with in-frame sequences only. Part of the clones is absent; in the studies checked, under half of the shortfall reflects unresolved V genes, and no reason is known for the rest. V and J calls and clone size follow that table, whereas D and trimming were derived from the DNA. Across this sample there are 200,000 to 250,000 clones, with about 91% seen only once. The ten biggest clones cover around 15% of the sample.

The germline ends are 11 bases apart after V is trimmed by 0 bases and J by 2 bases. The CDR3 runs 16 residues from the cysteine to the phenylalanine. Only the CDR3 portion is preserved as DNA: 48 bases, with reading frame beginning at the first base. CDR1 and CDR2, looked up from the germline V gene, are SGHDN and FVKESK. This sample was included in a study of blood T cell repertoires in COVID-19 (dated by TCRdb to between 2020 and 2021). For the study in its entirety: The collaborator samples originated in the United States, Italy and Spain and spanned the acute and convalescent phases of COVID-19. A freely available public database, intended as a resource for researchers studying the immune response to SARS-CoV-2, is where the repertoires were released. Sample metadata almost always included a de-identified subject ID, COVID-19 status, age in years and sex. Where HLA class I and class II types were available, the types were taken from metadata supplied by the sample provider, not from assay-based typing. The prospective study material was composed of cDNA or gDNA derived from T cells, B-cell-depleted T cells, or PBMCs. The samples were drawn from the first 160 participants of the ongoing ImmuneRACE study and from some 1,300 subjects provided by 6 global collaborators. Deeply sampled blood TCRbeta repertoires from subjects exposed to, actively infected with, or recovered from COVID-19 were included in the dataset.

Participants in the prospective study were enrolled through a virtual design, were aged roughly 18 to 90 years, and lived in roughly 24 United States geographic areas. To assign participants to cohorts, the prospective study relied on clinical history that participants themselves reported in a screening survey and a study questionnaire. In the prospective study, whole blood, serum and a nasopharyngeal or oropharyngeal swab were collected from each participant by mobile phlebotomists. Additional blood draws and questionnaires over an approximately two-month period could optionally be provided by prospective study participants. Prospective study blood samples were shipped either frozen or at room temperature before DNA extraction. Study-level results and caveats: Clinical and demographic metadata were provided uncurated, with the amount varying by source and participant.

The clonotype originates from a woman aged 45-65 years with acute COVID-19. The rearrangement joined TRBV14 to TRBJ2-1; the best D guess is TRBD2, with 5 bases matching. Sequencing was performed on PBMCs or T cells enriched from blood (not recorded which). The CDR3 corresponds to CASSQDVGVTYNEQFF. The DNA sequence is TGTGCCAGCAGCCAAGATGTGGGAGTGACCTACAATGAGCAGTTCTTC. Outside the CDR3, residues come from the reference TRBV14 and TRBJ2-1 proteins, so the full variable domain is: EAGVTQFPSHSVIEKGQTVTLRCDPISGHDNLYWYRRVMGKEIKFLLHFVKESKQDESGMPNNRFLAERTGGTYSTLKVQPAELEDSGVYFCASSQDVGVTYNEQFFGPGTRLTVL.